The 9 T cell receptor beta chains presented below share a single source sample, sequenced in a study of CD8 T cells in ankylosing spondylitis. From the 5' RACE reads, TCRdb called clonotypes with MiXCR, one entry per CDR3 protein. The table includes 200,000 to 250,000 distinct CDR3 sequences, 8% to 11% detected once. The sequencing input was blood, either unsorted or a sorted T cell fraction (not recorded which). These receptors were collected from a male donor with ankylosing spondylitis or in good health (not recorded which).

The rearrangement joins TRBV30 to TRBJ1-5; 9 bases are a match to TRBD1. Germline-derived CDR1 and CDR2 are GTSNPN and SVGIG (reference sequence). This CDR3 contains 13 residues. V gave up 7 bases and J gave up 6 bases; unmatched junction bases: 7. The CDR3 here is CASGQGRGQPQHF. The CDR3 DNA is TGTGCCTCGGGACAGGGACGAGGTCAGCCCCAGCATTTT.

With respect to this clonotype: A junction boundary mismatches the germline segment, possibly from a read error. The J gene is TRBJ2-1, the V gene TRBV12-3 or TRBV12-4, with 11 bases identical to TRBD2. The CDR3 runs to 15 residues. CDR3 in DNA: TGTGCCAGCAGTACCGGGACTAGCGGTCGAAATGGGCAGTTCTTC. This encodes CASSTGTSGRNGQFF.

This clonotype was observed at least ten times. The rearrangement uses TRBV14 and TRBJ2-5; tentative D call: TRBD2 (6 bases). The germline CDR1 and CDR2 sequences are SGHDN and FVKESK. The germline V and J ends were trimmed by 4 bases and 2 bases, with 14 bases remaining between them. The CDR3 runs to 15 residues. CDR3 nucleotide sequence: TGTGCCAGCAGCCGCTCGGAGGGGCGGCAAGAGACCCAGTACTTC. Amino acid sequence: CASSRSEGRQETQYF. The complete variable domain, with remaining parts taken from reference TRBV14 and TRBJ2-5, reads EAGVTQFPSHSVIEKGQTVTLRCDPISGHDNLYWYRRVMGKEIKFLLHFVKESKQDESGMPNNRFLAERTGGTYSTLKVQPAELEDSGVYFCASSRSEGRQETQYFGPGTRLLVL.

Ten or more counts support this clonotype. The V gene is TRBV29-1, the J gene TRBJ2-7; 9 nucleotides line up with TRBD1. V gave up 6 bases and J gave up 3 bases; unmatched junction bases: 9. The CDR3 length is 14 residues. Germline V gives CDR1 SQVTM, CDR2 ANQGSEA. CDR3 residues: CSVELTGGFYEQYF. In DNA form, the CDR3 reads TGCAGCGTCGAACTCACAGGGGGCTTCTACGAGCAGTACTTC.

The table lists this clonotype with many counts. This chain joins TRBV20-1 and TRBJ2-2; 7 nucleotides match TRBD1. Germline V lookup: CDR1 DFQATT, CDR2 SNEGSKA (reference sequence). The junction had 4 bases not matched to a gene; V was cut back by 1 base and J by 5 bases. This CDR3 has 14 amino acids. The chain's CDR3 is CSARGQGTTGELFF. The CDR3, as DNA: TGCAGTGCTAGAGGACAGGGAACAACCGGGGAGCTGTTTTTT.

This clonotype was observed many times. This chain joins TRBV5-1 and TRBJ1-6, with no clear D. CDR3 length equals 13 residues. Germline CDR1 and CDR2: SGHRS and YFSETQ. The V end lost 0 bases, the J end lost 13 bases, and 11 bases lay between the germline ends. The CDR3 here is CASSLAGSFPLHF. The CDR3, as DNA: TGCGCCAGCAGCTTGGCCGGCTCCTTTCCCCTCCACTTT. Full variable domain (remainder filled in from reference TRBV5-1 and TRBJ1-6): KAGVTQTPRYLIKTRGQQVTLSCSPISGHRSVSWYQQTPGQGLQFLFEYFSETQRNKGNFPGRFSGRQFSNSRSEMNVSTLELGDSALYLCASSLAGSFPLHFGNGTRLTVT.

The J gene is TRBJ2-7, the V gene TRBV7-2, with unresolved D. CDR1 is SGHTA, CDR2 FQGNSA, per germline. The CDR3 consists of 13 residues. Trimming removed 1 base from V and 2 bases from J, with 6 bases in between. This chain's CDR3 is CASSLELAYEQYF. CDR3 sequence (DNA): TGTGCCAGCAGCTTAGAACTGGCCTACGAGCAGTACTTC.

This clonotype was counted ten times or more. The chain joins TRBV30 to TRBJ1-1, with no clear D. V shed 4 bases and J shed 3 bases, with 15 bases lying between them. Germline-derived CDR1 and CDR2 are GTSNPN and SVGIG (reference sequence). The CDR3 totals 14 residues. CDR3 in amino acids: CAWTVERPDTEAFF. The CDR3 DNA is TGTGCCTGGACCGTCGAGAGGCCGGACACTGAAGCTTTCTTT.

The gene calls are TRBV19 and TRBJ2-5, with no clear D. The CDR3 runs 13 residues. V lost 3 bases, J lost 5 bases, and 10 bases lay in between. CDR1 LNHDA and CDR2 SQIVND come from the germline V gene (reference sequence). Written as DNA, the CDR3 is TGTGCCAGTAGTATTCCTGAACGGGAGACCCAGTACTTC. It translates to CASSIPERETQYF.